The sequence of this T cell receptor beta chain was determined in a study of blood T cells in healthy people across ages. PCR was performed a second time for about 7 to 11 cycles using a sample-barcoded 5' primer and a J-beta primer mix. TCRdb re-analysed the 5' RACE reads in MiXCR, keeping a single row per CDR3 protein. The sample consists of 600,000 to 850,000 distinct CDR3 sequences, more than 40% of them appearing once. The J segment lost 3 bases and the V segment lost 7 bases, leaving 9 bases of the junction unmatched. Germline values: CDR1 SQVTM, CDR2 ANQGSEA. This CDR3 region has 14 residues. The study's findings and limits: Roughly linear age-related decline in beta diversity appeared, significant by age about 37. In long-lived donors, naive CD4+ cell counts and diversity exceeded those of aged donors. The CMV status of each donor remained undetermined, and this could have confounded shifts in expanded clonotypes.

As for this clonotype: Its target is not known.

J is TRBJ2-3 and V is TRBV29-1, with 8 bases lining up with TRBD2. This TCR came from a woman aged 55 to 70 in good health. The sequenced material came from blood. CDR3 sequence (DNA): TGCAGCGGGAAAGCGGGAGTCGTGACAGATACGCAGTATTTT. Its protein is CSGKAGVVTDTQYF.